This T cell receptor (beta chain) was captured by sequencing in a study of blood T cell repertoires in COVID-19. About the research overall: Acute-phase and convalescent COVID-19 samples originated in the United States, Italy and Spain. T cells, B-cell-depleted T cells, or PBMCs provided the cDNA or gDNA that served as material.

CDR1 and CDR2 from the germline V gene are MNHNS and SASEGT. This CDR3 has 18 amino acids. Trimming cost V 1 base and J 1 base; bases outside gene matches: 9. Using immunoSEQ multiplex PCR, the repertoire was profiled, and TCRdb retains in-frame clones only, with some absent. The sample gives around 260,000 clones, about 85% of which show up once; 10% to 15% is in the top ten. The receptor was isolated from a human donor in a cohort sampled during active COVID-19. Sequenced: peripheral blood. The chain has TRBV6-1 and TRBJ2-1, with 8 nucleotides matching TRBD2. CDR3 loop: CASSEGAGVGRSYNEQFF. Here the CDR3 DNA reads TGTGCCAGCAGTGAAGGAGCGGGAGTAGGGAGGTCCTACAATGAGCAGTTCTTC.